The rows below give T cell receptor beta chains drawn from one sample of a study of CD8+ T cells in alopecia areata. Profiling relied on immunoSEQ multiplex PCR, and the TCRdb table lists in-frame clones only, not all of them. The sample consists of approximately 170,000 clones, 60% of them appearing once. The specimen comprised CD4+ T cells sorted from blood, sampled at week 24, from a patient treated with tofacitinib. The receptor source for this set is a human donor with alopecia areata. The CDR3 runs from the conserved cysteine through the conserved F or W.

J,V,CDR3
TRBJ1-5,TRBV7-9,CASSYGTAVRPQHF
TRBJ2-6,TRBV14,CASSQGPGLFSGANVLTF
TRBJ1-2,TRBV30,CAWSVEGFNGYTF
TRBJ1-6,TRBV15,CATSLGTANSPLHF
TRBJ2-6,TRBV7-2,CASSPGAGANVLTF
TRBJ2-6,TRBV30,CAWSVGGPANVLTF
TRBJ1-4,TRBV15,CATSRGRTGGEKLFF
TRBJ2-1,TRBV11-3,CASSLVKGAGEQFF
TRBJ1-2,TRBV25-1,CASRPAGTLNYGYTF
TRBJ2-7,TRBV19,CASSILGQSYEQYF
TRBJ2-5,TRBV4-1,CASSQDKRGTGETQYF